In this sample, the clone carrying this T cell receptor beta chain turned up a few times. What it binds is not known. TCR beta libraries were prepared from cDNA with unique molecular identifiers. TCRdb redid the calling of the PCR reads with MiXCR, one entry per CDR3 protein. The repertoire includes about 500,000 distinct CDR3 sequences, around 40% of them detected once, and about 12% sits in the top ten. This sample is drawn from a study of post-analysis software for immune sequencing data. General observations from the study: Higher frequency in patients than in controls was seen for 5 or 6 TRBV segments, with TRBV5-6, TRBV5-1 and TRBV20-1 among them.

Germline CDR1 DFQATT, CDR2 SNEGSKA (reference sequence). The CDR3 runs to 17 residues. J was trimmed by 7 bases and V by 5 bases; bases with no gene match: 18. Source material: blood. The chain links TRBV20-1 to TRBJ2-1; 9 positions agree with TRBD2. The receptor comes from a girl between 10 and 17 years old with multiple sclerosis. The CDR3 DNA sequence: TGCAGTGCTGGGGAGGCCAAGTTTAGCGGGAGTTCGAATGAGCAGTTCTTC. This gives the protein CSAGEAKFSGSSNEQFF.